These 32 T cell receptor beta chains were all obtained from the same sample, sequenced in a study of blood T cells in healthy people across ages. Together with a sample-barcoded 5' primer, a J-beta primer mix was included in a second PCR lasting roughly 6 to 12 cycles. TCRdb ran MiXCR on the 5' RACE reads and lists one entry per CDR3 protein. This sample has 750,000 to 1,000,000 distinct CDR3 sequences, with approximately 32% found just once. In addition, the sample was reused for a study of T cells of mothers and their children.

The source material was blood. The receptor set was obtained from a woman in her forties in good health.

V gene TRBV12-3 or TRBV12-4 combines with J gene TRBJ2-2, with D possibly matching TRBD1 (6 bases). The CDR3 is 16 amino acids. Trimming removed 5 bases from V and 3 bases from J, with 16 bases in between. The CDR3 DNA follows: TGTGCCAGCAGTCCCCGGGACAAACCTTACACCGGGGAGCTGTTTTTT. The encoded protein is CASSPRDKPYTGELFF.

The table lists this clonotype with many counts. V usage is TRBV20-1 and J usage is TRBJ1-1, with D perhaps TRBD1 (5 bases). There are 14 residues in the CDR3. Germline loops: CDR1 DFQATT, CDR2 SNEGSKA (reference sequence). V was cut by 4 bases and J by 5 bases, with 17 bases left in between. CDR3 in DNA: TGCAGTGCTAAAAGGAGAGGGGCGCGTACTGAAGCTTTCTTT. Its protein product is CSAKRRGARTEAFF.

This rearrangement joins TRBV20-1 to TRBJ2-3; 13 bases align to TRBD2. Germline CDR1 is DFQATT and CDR2 is SNEGSKA (reference sequence). V was pared by 5 bases and J by 2 bases, with 4 bases of the junction left unmatched. This CDR3 has 15 residues. The DNA for the CDR3 is TGCAGTGCTCCGACTAGCGGGGGGATCACAGATACGCAGTATTTT. Translation gives CSAPTSGGITDTQYF.

The chain recombines TRBV9 with TRBJ2-1, with TRBD2 identical over 14 bases. The CDR3 loop spans 18 amino acids. Germline CDR1 and CDR2: SGDLS and YYNGEE. With V trimmed by 4 bases and J by 11 bases, 17 bases remained unmatched. CDR3 sequence reads: CASSPHPGGTSGGPQQFF. The CDR3 DNA sequence: TGTGCCAGCAGCCCTCACCCAGGGGGGACTAGCGGGGGTCCCCAGCAGTTCTTC. Together with reference TRBV9 and TRBJ2-1, the CDR3 gives the full variable domain: DSGVTQTPKHLITATGQRVTLRCSPRSGDLSVYWYQQSLDQGLQFLIQYYNGEERAKGNILERFSAQQFPDLHSELNLSSLELGDSALYFCASSPHPGGTSGGPQQFFGPGTRLTVL.

This clonotype was found many times. V usage is TRBV6-5 and J usage is TRBJ2-3; D gene uncertain. Trimming left V 1 base short and J 5 bases short, with 13 bases between. The germline gives CDR1 MNHEY, CDR2 SVGAGI. The CDR3 totals 15 residues. Written as DNA, the CDR3 is TGTGCCAGCAGTTACTGGGGTCTAGACGAAGATACGCAGTATTTT. Its translation: CASSYWGLDEDTQYF.

The chain links TRBV5-1 to TRBJ2-7; 12 positions agree with TRBD1. Germline V gene sequence: CDR1 SGHRS, CDR2 YFSETQ. V lost 7 bases and J lost 7; bases outside the gene matches: 9. This CDR3 spans 14 amino acids. For the CDR3, the DNA is TGCGCCAGCTCGCCGGGACAGGGGGCGCAAGAGCAGTACTTC. It yields the protein CASSPGQGAQEQYF.

This clonotype was seen a handful of times. V and J are TRBV7-2 and TRBJ1-2, with 7 bases matching TRBD1. CDR1 and CDR2 (germline): SGHTA, FQGNSA. Unmatched junction bases numbered 7, after V lost 2 bases and J lost 4 bases. The CDR3 is 15 residues long. CDR3 sequence: CASSLWGTESYGYTF. CDR3 in DNA: TGTGCCAGCAGCTTATGGGGGACAGAATCCTATGGCTACACCTTC.

The table lists this clonotype with a few counts. The chain has TRBV4-2 and TRBJ2-7, with 9 bases lining up with TRBD2. The CDR3 loop spans 15 amino acids. V lost 1 base to trimming and J lost 3 bases; unmatched junction nucleotides: 4. Germline CDR1 LGHNA, CDR2 YNFKEQ. CDR3 nucleotides: TGTGCCAGCAGCCAAGGACTAGCGGAGGTCTACGAGCAGTACTTC. Protein product: CASSQGLAEVYEQYF.

This clonotype occurred a few times. The CDR3 DNA follows: TGTGCCTCTGGGGGGGGGGTCCGGCAAGAGACCCAGTACTTC. Its translation is CASGGGVRQETQYF. This sequence joins TRBV7-2 and TRBJ2-5, with 7 bases aligning to TRBD2. After removal of 11 bases from V and 2 bases from J, the junction contained 11 bases not matched to a gene. The CDR3 extends over 14 amino acids. From germline, CDR1 is SGHTA and CDR2 FQGNSA.

The CDR3 coding sequence is TGTGCCAGCACTTACAACTATGGCTACACCTTC. Translating it yields CASTYNYGYTF. This chain joins TRBV2 and TRBJ1-2, with unresolved D. Looked up from germline, CDR1 is SNHLY and CDR2 is FYNNEI. The CDR3 spans 11 residues. The V gene lost 7 bases and the J gene lost 2 bases, with 5 bases spanning the gap.

With respect to this clonotype: A much larger clone differs by one base, so this may be a read error. The chain uses TRBV9 and TRBJ1-1; perhaps TRBD1 as D (6 bases). CDR3 size: 14 residues. The germline V gene encodes CDR1 SGDLS and CDR2 YYNGEE. The V end was cut by 6 bases, the J end by 8 bases, with 20 bases between. The CDR3 DNA reads TGTGCCAGCACTCGACACACAGGGATCCCCGAAGCTTTCTTT. This gives the protein CASTRHTGIPEAFF.

The V call is TRBV6-2 or TRBV6-3, the J call TRBJ1-5, with D perhaps TRBD1 (5 bases). Germline-derived CDR1 and CDR2 are MNHEY and SVGEGT. CDR3 length equals 15 residues. With 5 bases removed from V and 1 base from J, the gap between germline ends came to 12 bases. CDR3 coding DNA: TGTGCCAGCAGTGAGGGGTGGAGGAGCAATCAGCCCCAGCATTTT. The encoded protein is CASSEGWRSNQPQHF.

This clonotype was counted only a few times. The chain carries TRBV7-2 and TRBJ2-3; tentatively, D is TRBD1 or TRBD2 (5 bases each). The CDR3 loop spans 15 amino acids. The V and J ends lost 4 bases and 4 bases respectively, with 15 bases between them. Germline-derived CDR1 and CDR2 are SGHTA and FQGNSA. The DNA of the CDR3 is TGTGCCAGCAGCTCCGGGGCACTAGGCGCAGATACGCAGTATTTT. Protein product: CASSSGALGADTQYF.

The rearrangement uses TRBV21-1 and TRBJ1-3; TRBD1, the table's D call, lacks a check against the DNA. TRBV21-1 is flagged as a pseudogene. This CDR3 region has 16 residues. CDR3 protein: CASNLDRVTSGNTIYF. In nucleotides, the CDR3 is TGTGCCAGCAACTTGGACAGGGTTACGTCTGGAAACACCATATATTTT.

This clonotype appeared a few times. The genes are TRBV29-1 and TRBJ1-2; D is possibly TRBD1 (5 bases). Looked up from germline, CDR1 is SQVTM and CDR2 is ANQGSEA. V lost 8 bases to trimming and J lost 4 bases, with 11 bases between them. This CDR3 contains 11 residues. CDR3 coding DNA: TGCAGCCCGAGGGGCCTCTATGGCTACACCTTC. Translated, it gives CSPRGLYGYTF. Together with reference TRBV29-1 and TRBJ1-2, the CDR3 gives the full variable domain: SAVISQKPSRDICQRGTSLTIQCQVDSQVTMMFWYRQQPGQSLTLIATANQGSEATYESGFVIDKFPISRPNLTFSTLTVSNMSPEDSSIYLCSPRGLYGYTFGSGTRLTVV.

The rearrangement links TRBV5-1 to TRBJ2-5, with D perhaps matching TRBD1 (5 bases). The J call is uncertain, as TRBJ2-1 better fits the DNA end. This CDR3 spans 13 amino acids. Germline V gene sequence: CDR1 SGHRS, CDR2 YFSETQ. Here the CDR3 reads CASSPQGQEAQFF. The CDR3 DNA follows: TGCGCCAGCAGCCCTCAGGGTCAAGAGGCCCAGTTCTTC.

As concerns this clonotype: A single base separates this from a much larger clone, so it may be a read error. The V and J genes are TRBV28 and TRBJ2-1, with D perhaps TRBD1 (6 bases). This CDR3 contains 13 residues. Trimming cost V 6 bases and J 10 bases, with 16 bases left between them. From germline, CDR1 is MDHEN and CDR2 SYDVKM. Here the CDR3 reads CASRRGNTYEQFF. CDR3 nucleotide sequence: TGTGCCAGCAGGAGGGGGAATACCTACGAGCAGTTCTTC.

This clonotype has more than one count but fewer than ten. The CDR3: CASSLTPPGGDYEQYF. The CDR3 region has the DNA TGTGCCAGCAGCTTGACCCCTCCGGGAGGGGACTACGAGCAGTACTTC. The chain has TRBV5-5 and TRBJ2-7; 8 bases match TRBD2. The CDR3 is 16 amino acids. The ends lost 1 base at V and 3 bases at J; junction bases unmatched: 9. From germline, CDR1 is SGHKS and CDR2 YYEKEE (reference sequence).

This clonotype was picked up many times. The chain has TRBV2 and TRBJ2-7, with TRBD1 as a possible D gene (6 bases). Germline loops: CDR1 SNHLY, CDR2 FYNNEI. V lost 6 bases to trimming and J lost 7 bases, with 19 bases between them. This CDR3 comprises 14 residues. CDR3 sequence: CASRGVRGAGEQYF. As DNA, the CDR3 is TGTGCCAGCAGAGGGGTCAGGGGAGCAGGAGAGCAGTACTTC. Full variable domain (remainder filled in from reference TRBV2 and TRBJ2-7): EPEVTQTPSHQVTQMGQEVILRCVPISNHLYFYWYRQILGQKVEFLVSFYNNEISEKSEIFDDQFSVERPDGSNFTLKIRSTKLEDSAMYFCASRGVRGAGEQYFGPGTRLTVT.

The gene calls are TRBV28 and TRBJ1-2, with 9 nucleotides matching TRBD1. Looked up from germline, CDR1 is MDHEN and CDR2 is SYDVKM. The CDR3 loop spans 15 amino acids. Trimming removed 8 bases from V and 5 bases from J; junction bases left unmatched: 12. The CDR3 protein is CASACPGTGRYGYTF. CDR3 in DNA: TGTGCCAGCGCCTGCCCTGGGACAGGGAGGTATGGCTACACCTTC.

This clonotype has just a few counts. The rearrangement uses TRBV25-1 and TRBJ1-2; possibly TRBD1 for D (5 bases). The length of the CDR3 is 16 residues. V dropped 2 bases and J dropped 8 bases, with 21 bases sitting between them. From germline, CDR1 is MGHDK and CDR2 SYGVNS. In DNA form, the CDR3 reads TGTGCCAGCAGTGAAAAGGGGCTGGGGCCGGCTTTAGGCTACACCTTC. Its protein product is CASSEKGLGPALGYTF.

This clonotype was detected many times. This chain joins TRBV6-1 and TRBJ2-7; no clear D gene. CDR1 is MNHNS and CDR2 is SASEGT in the germline V gene. CDR3 size: 15 residues. Trimming left V 5 bases short and J 2 bases short, with 16 bases between. CDR3 sequence reads: CASSLGPSSPYEQYF. CDR3 in DNA: TGTGCCAGCAGTCTCGGGCCCAGCAGTCCCTACGAGCAGTACTTC.

The rearrangement joins TRBV2 to TRBJ2-5, with 9 bases matching TRBD1. CDR3 length: 15 residues. CDR1 and CDR2 (germline): SNHLY, FYNNEI. Unmatched junction bases numbered 1, after V lost 1 base and J lost 1 base. The CDR3 loop is CASSEEGQGQETQYF. CDR3 bases: TGTGCCAGCAGTGAAGAGGGACAGGGCCAAGAGACCCAGTACTTC.

This clonotype was detected only once. This chain connects TRBV7-3 to TRBJ2-3; D gene uncertain. This CDR3 has 15 residues. In germline, CDR1 is SGHTA, CDR2 FQGTGA. V was clipped by 5 bases and J by 0 bases, with 12 bases between them. The CDR3 sequence is CASSPNGMSTDTQYF. The CDR3 nucleotides are TGTGCCAGCAGCCCTAATGGGATGAGCACAGATACGCAGTATTTT.

The V call is TRBV28, the J call TRBJ2-3; 8 nucleotides align to TRBD2. CDR1 MDHEN and CDR2 SYDVKM come from the germline V gene. The CDR3 covers 14 residues. Germline trimming cut 6 bases from V and 4 bases from J; bases unmatched to any gene: 6. The CDR3 spells CASRGTRGADTQYF. CDR3 nucleotides: TGTGCCAGCAGAGGGACTAGAGGTGCAGATACGCAGTATTTT.

This clonotype was counted between two and nine times. The V and J genes are TRBV12-3 or TRBV12-4 and TRBJ2-1, with D maybe TRBD1 (6 bases). V was trimmed by 6 bases and J by 9 bases, leaving 9 bases between them. This CDR3 contains 11 residues. The CDR3 reads CASSTQGEQFF. CDR3 coding DNA: TGTGCCAGCAGCACACAGGGTGAGCAGTTCTTC.

This clonotype was seen a single time. This chain uses TRBV2 with TRBJ1-1, with D perhaps TRBD1 (6 bases). The ends were cut back, 8 bases at V and 1 base at J, with 14 bases in the middle. Germline loops: CDR1 SNHLY, CDR2 FYNNEI. The CDR3 totals 14 residues. CDR3 sequence reads: CASRTVSRNTEAFF. The CDR3 DNA is TGTGCCAGCCGGACAGTCAGTAGGAACACTGAAGCTTTCTTT.

This clonotype was counted many times. The chain uses TRBV28 and TRBJ1-2; perhaps TRBD1 as D (6 bases). Trimming took off 7 bases at V and 2 bases at J, with 14 bases between the two ends. This CDR3 contains 14 residues. Germline values: CDR1 MDHEN, CDR2 SYDVKM. As DNA, the CDR3 is TGTGCCAGCACGAAACAGGGATACAACTATGGCTACACCTTC. It specifies CASTKQGYNYGYTF.

At least ten counts were recorded for this clonotype. The genes are TRBV5-6 and TRBJ1-2; TRBD1 might be the D (5 bases). Germline CDR1 SGHDT, CDR2 YYEEEE. Deletions cut 0 bases from V and 8 bases from J, with 11 bases between. The CDR3 sequence is 13 residues long. The CDR3 region is CASSLAGDRGYTF. The CDR3 DNA reads as TGTGCCAGCAGCTTGGCGGGGGATCGCGGCTACACCTTC.

In its sample, this clonotype was seen a few times. The V call is TRBV7-2, the J call TRBJ2-4; tentative D call: TRBD1 (6 bases). The closer fit of TRBJ2-5 to the DNA end suggests the J call may be wrong. In germline, CDR1 is SGHTA, CDR2 FQGNSA. CDR3 length equals 15 residues. The CDR3: CASSSRTGMRETQYF. The CDR3 DNA follows: TGTGCCAGCAGCTCGAGAACAGGGATGCGGGAGACCCAGTACTTC.

The rearrangement joins TRBV5-1 to TRBJ2-7; 7 nucleotides agree with TRBD1. V shed 4 bases and J 2 bases; nucleotides not matched to a gene: 9. Germline V gene lookup returns CDR1 SGHRS and CDR2 YFSETQ. This CDR3 contains 15 residues. The CDR3 spells CASSPRQGPAYEQYF. Written as DNA, the CDR3 is TGCGCCAGCAGCCCCCGACAGGGTCCGGCCTACGAGCAGTACTTC.

J is TRBJ1-1 and V is TRBV12-3 or TRBV12-4; TRBD1 matches at 10 bases. The V gene end was trimmed by 5 bases and the J gene end by 0 bases; junction bases not matched to a gene: 12. This CDR3 region has 18 residues. CDR3 sequence: CASSPLYGTGDMNTEAFF. The CDR3 nucleotides read TGTGCCAGCAGTCCGCTTTACGGGACAGGGGATATGAACACTGAAGCTTTCTTT.